Below are 25 T cell receptor beta chains sequenced from a single sample in a study of T cells after yellow fever vaccination. TCRdb passed the 5' RACE reads through MiXCR, listing each CDR3 protein once. The sample consists of approximately 550,000 distinct CDR3 sequences, approximately 21% of them appearing once. The sample here was PBMCs, taken 15 days after the yellow fever booster vaccination. The receptors here all came from a man under 40 who received the YFV17D yellow fever vaccine.

This clonotype occurred a few times. The V call is TRBV12-3 or TRBV12-4, the J call TRBJ1-1; D gene ambiguous. Between the trimmed V and J ends, which lost 2 bases and 4 bases, there was a span of 14 bases. The CDR3 extends over 15 amino acids. In nucleotides, the CDR3 is TGTGCCAGCAGTTTAAAGAGGGAGTGGATCACTGAAGCTTTCTTT. Protein sequence: CASSLKREWITEAFF.

This clonotype was observed a handful of times. V is TRBV7-9 and J is TRBJ2-3; tentative D call: TRBD2 (6 bases). Trimming shortened V by 6 bases and J by 4 bases, and 17 bases separated the two germline ends. The germline gives CDR1 SEHNR, CDR2 FQNEAQ (reference sequence). The CDR3 runs to 15 residues. CDR3 region: CASRFSGGPADTQYF. The CDR3 DNA reads TGTGCCAGCAGATTTAGCGGAGGGCCCGCAGATACGCAGTATTTT.

The chain uses TRBV5-1 and TRBJ2-2; TRBD1 matches at 9 bases. V shed 2 bases and J 3 bases; nucleotides not matched to a gene: 2. Per the germline V gene, CDR1 is SGHRS and CDR2 is YFSETQ. The CDR3 length is 15 residues. The CDR3 loop is CASSFRTGDTGELFF. CDR3 bases: TGCGCCAGCAGCTTCCGGACAGGGGACACCGGGGAGCTGTTTTTT.

The CDR3 reads CASSYPARLAGGPFIDEQFF. DNA for the CDR3: TGTGCCAGCAGTTACCCCGCAAGATTAGCGGGAGGGCCTTTTATCGATGAGCAGTTCTTC. The V and J genes are TRBV6-2 or TRBV6-3 and TRBJ2-1, with 11 bases fitting TRBD2. V shed 2 bases and J 8 bases; nucleotides not matched to a gene: 20. The CDR3 extends over 20 amino acids. CDR1 is MNHEY and CDR2 is SVGEGT in the germline V gene.

This clonotype was observed a handful of times. The CDR3 spells CASSMMAEETQYF. The DNA for the CDR3 is TGTGCCAGCAGCATGATGGCGGAAGAGACCCAGTACTTC. The chain has TRBV7-2 and TRBJ2-5, with unresolved D. The germline CDR1 and CDR2 sequences are SGHTA and FQGNSA. The CDR3 loop spans 13 amino acids. V was trimmed by 5 bases and J by 3 bases, leaving 10 bases between them.

The chain links TRBV6-1 to TRBJ2-7, with 9 bases lining up with TRBD2. CDR1 and CDR2 from the germline V gene are MNHNS and SASEGT. J gave up 6 bases and V 5 bases, and 8 bases lay outside the gene matches. This CDR3 region has 14 residues. Written as DNA, the CDR3 is TGTGCCAGCAGTCTTAGCGGGAGCCAAACCGAGCAGTACTTC. It specifies CASSLSGSQTEQYF.

This clonotype was counted between two and nine times. The chain links TRBV5-1 to TRBJ1-1; no reliable D call. CDR1 is SGHRS and CDR2 is YFSETQ in the germline V gene. This CDR3 is 15 amino acids long. The V end was cut by 4 bases, the J end by 4 bases, with 17 bases between. CDR3 in amino acids: CASSHRPGIPTEAFF. CDR3 nucleotides: TGCGCCAGCAGCCACAGACCAGGAATCCCCACTGAAGCTTTCTTT.

By share, this clonotype ranks as medium-sized. The rearrangement joins TRBV29-1 to TRBJ2-2; D ambiguous. V gave up 5 bases and J gave up 1 base, with 5 bases separating them. Germline V gene data show CDR1 as SQVTM and CDR2 as ANQGSEA. This CDR3 region has 12 residues. The CDR3 nucleotides read TGCAGCGTTTCCGGGAACACCGGGGAGCTGTTTTTT. Its translation is CSVSGNTGELFF.

V and J are TRBV28 and TRBJ2-7, with TRBD1 matching 8 bases. CDR1 and CDR2 (germline): MDHEN, SYDVKM. The CDR3 length is 16 residues. V lost 6 bases to trimming and J lost 0 bases; unmatched junction nucleotides: 10. CDR3 bases: TGTGCCAGCAGAACAACAGGGGGTGGGAGCTCCTACGAGCAGTACTTC. Translation gives CASRTTGGGSSYEQYF. Using reference TRBV28 and TRBJ2-7 for the parts outside the CDR3, the full variable domain is DVKVTQSSRYLVKRTGEKVFLECVQDMDHENMFWYRQDPGLGLRLIYFSYDVKMKEKGDIPEGYSVSREKKERFSLILESASTNQTSMYLCASRTTGGGSSYEQYFGPGTRLTVT.

The chain combines TRBV7-2 with TRBJ2-1; 11 bases agree with TRBD2. Germline V CDR1 and CDR2: SGHTA, FQGNSA. This CDR3 is built from 15 residues. J was trimmed by 6 bases and V by 3 bases; bases with no gene match: 4. The CDR3 sequence is CASSLGLAASNEQFF. DNA for the CDR3: TGTGCCAGCAGCTTGGGACTAGCGGCTTCCAATGAGCAGTTCTTC.

This clonotype has just a few counts. The gene calls are TRBV24-1 and TRBJ2-1; 10 bases are shared with TRBD1. Germline V gene data show CDR1 as KGHDR and CDR2 as SFDVKD. The V gene end was trimmed by 5 bases and the J gene end by 7 bases; junction bases not matched to a gene: 10. CDR3 size: 16 residues. CDR3 in DNA: TGTGCCACCAGTGGCCTCCGGGACAGGGGTGAGAATGAGCAGTTCTTC. Translating it yields CATSGLRDRGENEQFF.

This clonotype has only a few counts. The chain is built from TRBV6-1 and TRBJ2-3; D is unclear. Germline-derived CDR1 and CDR2 are MNHNS and SASEGT. The CDR3 extends over 17 amino acids. The V end was cut by 6 bases, the J end by 1 base, with 20 bases between. The CDR3 DNA is TGTGCCAGCAGCCTAACCCGAGGCGGAGCCGGCACAGATACGCAGTATTTT. It yields the protein CASSLTRGGAGTDTQYF.

The rearrangement links TRBV15 to TRBJ2-3; 9 bases are shared with TRBD2. The germline CDR1 and CDR2 sequences are LNHNV and YYDKDF (reference sequence). V dropped 6 bases and J dropped 4; count of bases not matched to a gene: 20. The CDR3 totals 19 residues. In nucleotides, the CDR3 is TGTGCCACCAGTGGGTTCCTTTTGGTTAGCGGGAGATCCGCAGATACGCAGTATTTT. The encoded protein is CATSGFLLVSGRSADTQYF.

The rearrangement joins TRBV29-1 to TRBJ1-4; D may be TRBD1 (5 bases). V shed 3 bases and J shed 6 bases, with 11 bases lying between them. This CDR3 is 13 amino acids long. Germline V CDR1 and CDR2: SQVTM, ANQGSEA. The CDR3 nucleotides read TGCAGCGTTGACAGGGTGGAGGATGAAAAACTGTTTTTT. It is translated as CSVDRVEDEKLFF.

This clonotype was observed a few times. This chain connects TRBV7-2 to TRBJ2-7; TRBD2 is a possible D gene (6 bases). Trimming left V 0 bases short and J 3 bases short, with 18 bases between. The V gene's germline CDR1 is SGHTA and CDR2 FQGNSA. The CDR3 is made up of 17 amino acids. This CDR3 reads CASSLAIGGKTDYEQYF. The CDR3 DNA reads TGTGCCAGCAGCTTAGCGATCGGCGGGAAAACTGACTACGAGCAGTACTTC.

There are a few counts of this clonotype. V is TRBV6-1 and J is TRBJ1-5, with D hard to call. There are 14 residues in the CDR3. Trimming cost V 7 bases and J 2 bases, with 12 bases left between them. The germline CDR1 and CDR2 sequences are MNHNS and SASEGT. The CDR3 DNA follows: TGTGCCAGCAATCCATACAACCGCAATCAGCCCCAGCATTTT. This encodes CASNPYNRNQPQHF.

V and J are TRBV16 and TRBJ1-5; the D is unclear. The CDR3 is made up of 13 amino acids. Deletions cut 2 bases from V and 4 bases from J, with 6 bases between. CDR1 and CDR2 from the germline V gene are KGHSY and FQNENV. CDR3 nucleotide sequence: TGTGCCAGCAGCCAAAAAGGTAATCAGCCCCAGCATTTT. Translating it yields CASSQKGNQPQHF.

The gene calls are TRBV15 and TRBJ2-7; 10 bases match TRBD2. With V trimmed by 4 bases and J by 2 bases, 14 bases remained unmatched. The CDR3 has 18 residues. The germline CDR1 and CDR2 sequences are LNHNV and YYDKDF (reference sequence). The CDR3 region is CATSTRASGSRMAYEQYF. In nucleotides, the CDR3 is TGTGCCACCAGCACAAGGGCTAGCGGGAGTCGAATGGCCTACGAGCAGTACTTC.

This clonotype was seen more than once but under ten times. The chain combines TRBV12-3 or TRBV12-4 with TRBJ2-1; a possible D gene is TRBD2 (5 bases). V was pared by 7 bases and J by 4 bases, with 20 bases between. The CDR3 loop spans 16 amino acids. The CDR3 spells CASTPVRRTLYNEQFF. The DNA for the CDR3 is TGTGCCAGCACCCCGGTCAGGCGGACTCTATACAATGAGCAGTTCTTC.

The chain joins TRBV18 to TRBJ1-5; 7 bases line up with TRBD1. Trimming took 3 bases from V and 1 from J; bases not matched to a gene: 3. The CDR3 sequence is 15 residues long. Per the germline V gene, CDR1 is KGHSH and CDR2 is LQKENI. For the CDR3, the DNA is TGTGCCAGCTCACCGACAGGGTGGAGCAATCAGCCCCAGCATTTT. Translated: CASSPTGWSNQPQHF.

In this sample, this clonotype turned up a few times. The rearrangement joins TRBV7-9 to TRBJ2-2, with 10 bases identical to TRBD1. The trim removed 5 bases at V and 2 bases at J, leaving 5 bases unmatched. CDR3 length: 16 residues. Germline CDR1 is SEHNR and CDR2 is FQNEAQ (reference sequence). The CDR3 spells CASSRRDRGNTGELFF. The CDR3 DNA reads TGTGCCAGCAGCCGTCGGGACAGGGGTAACACCGGGGAGCTGTTTTTT.

This clonotype was counted between two and nine times. The chain is built from TRBV10-2 and TRBJ2-1; D uncertain. The V end lost 3 bases, the J end lost 1 base, and 13 bases lay between the germline ends. CDR1 is WSHSY, CDR2 SAAADI, per germline. The CDR3 extends over 16 amino acids. For the CDR3, the DNA is TGCGCCAGCAGTGAAACCCGAGGTGGGTCCTACAATGAGCAGTTCTTC. It encodes CASSETRGGSYNEQFF.

The genes are TRBV4-2 and TRBJ2-1, with D possibly TRBD2 on 5 matching bases. V lost 3 bases to trimming and J lost 7 bases, with 19 bases between them. This CDR3 is 16 amino acids long. Germline CDR1 LGHNA, CDR2 YNFKEQ. The CDR3: CASSQREGDIQNEQFF. The CDR3 bases are TGTGCCAGCAGCCAGAGAGAGGGAGATATACAAAATGAGCAGTTCTTC.

The rearrangement links TRBV9 to TRBJ2-7; D ambiguous. Germline V gene data show CDR1 as SGDLS and CDR2 as YYNGEE. Trimming pared 0 bases from V and 3 bases from J, leaving 10 bases between. CDR3 size: 14 residues. CDR3 sequence (DNA): TGTGCCAGCAGCGTAGATCTGGGAAGCTACGAGCAGTACTTC. Translating it yields CASSVDLGSYEQYF.

This clonotype was detected only a few times. The chain combines TRBV10-3 with TRBJ2-1; a possible D gene is TRBD2 (5 bases). V lost 6 bases and J 7 bases, leaving 19 bases between the germline ends. The CDR3 totals 15 residues. Germline values: CDR1 ENHRY, CDR2 SYGVKD. CDR3 residues: CAISHEGTLTNEQFF. The CDR3 DNA is TGTGCCATCAGCCATGAGGGAACACTCACGAATGAGCAGTTCTTC.